This T cell receptor (beta chain) was found in a study of blood T cell repertoires in COVID-19. At the level of the study: Sites in the United States, Italy and Spain provided acute and convalescent COVID-19 samples. PBMCs, B-cell-depleted T cells, or T cells were the source of the cDNA or gDNA that made up the material.

In germline, CDR1 is MRHNA, CDR2 SNTAGT. CDR3 length: 14 amino acids. V shed 6 bases and J 5 bases; nucleotides not matched to a gene: 4. As handled by the study authors: Scientists estimated how many nucleated cells there were by amplifying reference gene primers. TCRdb's table, derived via immunoSEQ multiplex PCR, lists solely in-frame clones and lacks some. V, J and clone size derive from that table, while D and trimming were established from the DNA sequence. The sample carries 100,000 or so clones, roughly 80% recorded once. V gene TRBV6-4 combines with J gene TRBJ1-6, with 7 nucleotides matching TRBD1. The specimen sequenced was peripheral blood. This sequence was found in a woman older than 75 with acute or convalescent COVID-19. The CDR3 loop reads CASSLDRDNSPLHF. In nucleotides, the CDR3 is TGTGCCAGCAGCCTAGACAGGGATAATTCACCCCTCCACTTT.